This TCR beta chain was recovered during a study of tissue T cells after allogeneic stem cell transplantation. Findings and limits, study-wide: Tissue-detected TCR repertoire was only partly captured by blood and spleen T cells. Motif-based clustering found tissue-specific repertoire signatures shared across patients, though few clones were shared. The study did not identify alloreactive or antigen-specific tissue TCRs, and some clones might be persisting host cells. Anatomically similar tissues had similar TCR repertoires within each patient.

The CDR3 runs to 15 residues. Deletions cut 0 bases from V and 2 bases from J, with 9 bases between. CDR1 is NSHNY and CDR2 is SYGAGN in the germline V gene. The method was immunoSEQ multiplex PCR; TCRdb's version includes in-frame clones alone and lacks a portion of them. The sample shows approximately 20,000 clones, approximately 69% of them seen only once. Worth noting for this clone: Its matching antigen is unknown. The germline and genes are mouse ones. The read stops 1 residue short of the end of the CDR3; the missing end is completed from the germline J gene.

This chain links TRBV13-1 with TRBJ2-1, with a possible D match to TRBD2 (5 bases). The TCR comes from a female BALB/c mouse in good health. Strain MHC haplotype: H2-d. The sample taken for sequencing was blood. CDR3 sequence reads: CASSDAVWDYAEQFF. The sequenced CDR3 bases are TGTGCCAGCAGTGATGCAGTCTGGGACTATGCTGAGCAGTTC.